This T cell receptor (beta chain) was recorded in a study of blood T cell repertoires in COVID-19. Study at large: T cells, B-cell-depleted T cells, or PBMCs provided the cDNA or gDNA that served as material.

Trimming pared 3 bases from V and 0 bases from J, leaving 7 bases between. The CDR3 totals 14 residues. The germline CDR1 and CDR2 sequences are KGHSH and LQKENI. Per the original data handling: Using reference gene primer amplification, nucleated cell counts were estimated. Measured with immunoSEQ multiplex PCR; TCRdb has only the in-frame clones, and not every one. The V and J calls and clone size come from that table; D and trimming were worked out from the DNA. The data contain around 71,000 clones, about 85% of them singletons. The sequenced material came from peripheral blood. The chain carries TRBV18 and TRBJ2-3; D gene unclear. This receptor was taken from a man older than 75 with acute or convalescent COVID-19. CDR3 nucleotide sequence: TGTGCCAGCTCACCTTTTTCTAGCACAGATACGCAGTATTTT. Amino acid sequence: CASSPFSSTDTQYF.